This T cell receptor beta chain was sequenced during a study of blood T cells in healthy people across ages. Germline lookup yields CDR1 LGHNA and CDR2 YNFKEQ. This CDR3 spans 12 amino acids. Alongside a J-beta primer mix, a sample-barcoded 5' primer served in a second PCR lasting roughly 7 to 11 cycles. Using its own MiXCR run on the 5' RACE reads, TCRdb lists one record per CDR3 protein. The repertoire has 1.2 million to 1.5 million distinct CDR3 sequences, approximately 42% of them found once; the top ten carry roughly 7.9%. As for this clonotype: Germline is not matched at one junction end, which may reflect a read error.

This TCR derives from a woman between 18 and 29 years old in good health. The chain carries TRBV4-2 and TRBJ2-5; D gene ambiguous. Input material: blood. The CDR3 coding sequence is TGTGCCAGCAACCAAAACGTGGAGACCCAGTACTTC. Protein: CASNQNVETQYF.